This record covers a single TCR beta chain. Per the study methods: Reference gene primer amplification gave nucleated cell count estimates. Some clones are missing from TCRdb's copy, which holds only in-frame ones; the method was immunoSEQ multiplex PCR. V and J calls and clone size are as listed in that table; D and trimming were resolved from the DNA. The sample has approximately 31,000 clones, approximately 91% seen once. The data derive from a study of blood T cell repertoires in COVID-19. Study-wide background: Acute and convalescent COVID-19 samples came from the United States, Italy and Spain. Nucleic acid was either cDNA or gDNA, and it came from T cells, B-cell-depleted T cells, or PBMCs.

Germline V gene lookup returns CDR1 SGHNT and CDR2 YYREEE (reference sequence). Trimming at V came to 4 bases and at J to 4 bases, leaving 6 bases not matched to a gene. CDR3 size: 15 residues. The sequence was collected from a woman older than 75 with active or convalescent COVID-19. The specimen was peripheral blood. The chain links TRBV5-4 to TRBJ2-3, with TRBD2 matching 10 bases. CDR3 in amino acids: CASSTAGGRSDTQYF. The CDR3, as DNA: TGTGCCAGCAGCACAGCGGGGGGGCGGTCAGATACGCAGTATTTT.